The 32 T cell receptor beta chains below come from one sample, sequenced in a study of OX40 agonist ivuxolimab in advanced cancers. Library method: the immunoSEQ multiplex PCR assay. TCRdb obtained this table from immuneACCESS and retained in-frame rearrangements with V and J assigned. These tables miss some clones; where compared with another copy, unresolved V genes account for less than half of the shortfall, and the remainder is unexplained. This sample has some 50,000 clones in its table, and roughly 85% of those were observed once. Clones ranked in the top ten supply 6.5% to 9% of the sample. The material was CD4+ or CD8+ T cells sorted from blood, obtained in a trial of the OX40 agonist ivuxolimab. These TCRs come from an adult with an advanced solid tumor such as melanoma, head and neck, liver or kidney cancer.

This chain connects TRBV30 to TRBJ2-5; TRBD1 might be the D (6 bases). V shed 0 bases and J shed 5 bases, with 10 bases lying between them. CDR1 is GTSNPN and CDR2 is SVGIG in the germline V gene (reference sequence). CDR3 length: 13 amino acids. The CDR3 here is CAWSVQGLETQYF. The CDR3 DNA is TGTGCCTGGAGTGTACAGGGTCTTGAGACCCAGTACTTC. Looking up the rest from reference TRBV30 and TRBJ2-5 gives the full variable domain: SQTIHQWPATLVQPVGSPLSLECTVEGTSNPNLYWYRQAAGRGLQLLFYSVGIGQISSEVPQNLSASRPQDRQFILSSKKLLLSDSGFYLCAWSVQGLETQYFGPGTRLLVL.

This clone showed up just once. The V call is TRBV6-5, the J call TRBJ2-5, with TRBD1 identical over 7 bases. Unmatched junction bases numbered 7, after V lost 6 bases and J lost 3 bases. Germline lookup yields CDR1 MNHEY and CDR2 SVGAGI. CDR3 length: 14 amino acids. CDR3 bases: TGTGCCAGCAGCCAAAACACAGGGGAAGAGACCCAGTACTTC. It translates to CASSQNTGEETQYF.

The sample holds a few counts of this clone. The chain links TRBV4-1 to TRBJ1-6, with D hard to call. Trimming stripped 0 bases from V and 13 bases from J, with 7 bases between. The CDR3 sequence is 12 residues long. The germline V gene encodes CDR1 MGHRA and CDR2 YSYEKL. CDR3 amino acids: CASSQDARPLHF. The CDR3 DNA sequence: TGCGCCAGCAGCCAAGACGCCAGGCCCCTCCACTTT.

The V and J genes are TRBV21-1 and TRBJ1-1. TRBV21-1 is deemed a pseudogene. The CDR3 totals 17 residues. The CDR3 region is CASSKTTLTAEDTEAFF. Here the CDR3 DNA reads TGTGCCAGCAGCAAAACGACACTCACCGCGGAGGACACTGAAGCTTTCTTT.

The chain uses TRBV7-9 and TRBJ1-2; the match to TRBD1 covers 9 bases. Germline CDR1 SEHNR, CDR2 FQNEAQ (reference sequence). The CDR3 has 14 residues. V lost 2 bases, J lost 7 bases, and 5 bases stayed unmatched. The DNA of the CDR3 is TGTGCCAGCAGCTTATTGACAGGGGGTTCTGGCTACACCTTC. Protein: CASSLLTGGSGYTF.

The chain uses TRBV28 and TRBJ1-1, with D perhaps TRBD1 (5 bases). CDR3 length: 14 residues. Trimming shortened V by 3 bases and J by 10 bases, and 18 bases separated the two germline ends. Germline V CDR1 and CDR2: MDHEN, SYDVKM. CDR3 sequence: CASSLGRAAGRAFF. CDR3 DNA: TGTGCCAGCAGTTTGGGCAGGGCAGCCGGAAGAGCTTTCTTT. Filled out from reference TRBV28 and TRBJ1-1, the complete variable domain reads DVKVTQSSRYLVKRTGEKVFLECVQDMDHENMFWYRQDPGLGLRLIYFSYDVKMKEKGDIPEGYSVSREKKERFSLILESASTNQTSMYLCASSLGRAAGRAFFGQGTRLTVV.

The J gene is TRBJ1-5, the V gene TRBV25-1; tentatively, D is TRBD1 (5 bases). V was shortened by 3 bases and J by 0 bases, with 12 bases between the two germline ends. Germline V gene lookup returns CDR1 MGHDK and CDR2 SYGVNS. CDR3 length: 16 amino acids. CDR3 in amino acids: CASSEGGRGSNQPQHF. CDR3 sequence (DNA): TGTGCCAGCAGTGAGGGAGGGAGGGGTAGCAATCAGCCCCAGCATTTT.

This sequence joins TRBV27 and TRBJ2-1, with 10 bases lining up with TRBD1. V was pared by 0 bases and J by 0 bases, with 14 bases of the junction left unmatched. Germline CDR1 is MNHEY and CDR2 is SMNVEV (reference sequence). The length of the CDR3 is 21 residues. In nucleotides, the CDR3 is TGTGCCAGCAGTTTATCGATGGGACAGGGGACTGGATCGAGCTCCTACAATGAGCAGTTCTTC. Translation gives CASSLSMGQGTGSSSYNEQFF.

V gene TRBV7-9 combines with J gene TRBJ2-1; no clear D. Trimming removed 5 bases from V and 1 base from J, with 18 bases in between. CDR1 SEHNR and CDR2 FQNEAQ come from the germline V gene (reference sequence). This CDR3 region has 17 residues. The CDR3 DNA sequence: TGTGCCAGCAGCCCACCCCGGCGTCTATCATCCTACAATGAGCAGTTCTTC. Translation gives CASSPPRRLSSYNEQFF.

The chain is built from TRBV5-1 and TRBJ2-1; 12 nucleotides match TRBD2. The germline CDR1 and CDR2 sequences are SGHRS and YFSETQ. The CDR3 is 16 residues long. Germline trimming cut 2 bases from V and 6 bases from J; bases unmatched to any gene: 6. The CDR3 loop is CASSFSETSGGNEQFF. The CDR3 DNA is TGCGCCAGCAGCTTTTCTGAGACTAGCGGGGGCAATGAGCAGTTCTTC. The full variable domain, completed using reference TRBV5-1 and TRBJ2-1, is KAGVTQTPRYLIKTRGQQVTLSCSPISGHRSVSWYQQTPGQGLQFLFEYFSETQRNKGNFPGRFSGRQFSNSRSEMNVSTLELGDSALYLCASSFSETSGGNEQFFGPGTRLTVL.

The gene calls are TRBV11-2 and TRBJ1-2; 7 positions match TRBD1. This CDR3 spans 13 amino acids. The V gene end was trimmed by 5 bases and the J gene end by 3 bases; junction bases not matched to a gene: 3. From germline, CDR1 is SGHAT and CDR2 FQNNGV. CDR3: CASSPDRDYGYTF. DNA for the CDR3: TGTGCCAGCAGCCCCGACAGGGACTATGGCTACACCTTC.

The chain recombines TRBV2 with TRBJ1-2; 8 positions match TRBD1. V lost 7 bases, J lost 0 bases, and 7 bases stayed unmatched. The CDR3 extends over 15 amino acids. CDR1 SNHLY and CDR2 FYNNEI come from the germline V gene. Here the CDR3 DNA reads TGTGCCAGCATTCCAGACAGGGGACCTAACTATGGCTACACCTTC. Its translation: CASIPDRGPNYGYTF.

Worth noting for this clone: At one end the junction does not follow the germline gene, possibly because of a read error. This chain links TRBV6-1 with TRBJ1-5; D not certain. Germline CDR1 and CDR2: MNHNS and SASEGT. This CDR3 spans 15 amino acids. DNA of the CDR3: TGTGCCAGCAGCGAAGCGGGCCACAGCAATCAGCCCCAGCATTTT. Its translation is CASSEAGHSNQPQHF.

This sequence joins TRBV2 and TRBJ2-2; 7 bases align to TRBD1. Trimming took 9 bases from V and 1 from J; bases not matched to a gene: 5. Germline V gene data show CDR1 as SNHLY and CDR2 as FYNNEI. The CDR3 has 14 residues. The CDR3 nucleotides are TGTGCCAGTAAAGGACAGGTGAACACCGGGGAGCTGTTTTTT. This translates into CASKGQVNTGELFF.

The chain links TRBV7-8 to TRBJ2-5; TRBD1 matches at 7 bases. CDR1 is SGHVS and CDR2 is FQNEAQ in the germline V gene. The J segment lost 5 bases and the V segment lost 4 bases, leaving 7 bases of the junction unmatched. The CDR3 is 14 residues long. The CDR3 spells CASSSRGGRETQYF. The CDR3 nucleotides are TGTGCCAGCAGCTCACGAGGGGGCCGGGAGACCCAGTACTTC.

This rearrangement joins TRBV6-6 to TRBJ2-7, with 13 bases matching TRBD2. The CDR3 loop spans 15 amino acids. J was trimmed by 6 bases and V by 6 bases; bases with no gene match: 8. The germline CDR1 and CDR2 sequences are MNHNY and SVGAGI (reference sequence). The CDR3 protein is CASSFQTSGRIEQYF. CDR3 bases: TGTGCCAGCAGCTTCCAGACTAGCGGGAGGATCGAGCAGTACTTC.

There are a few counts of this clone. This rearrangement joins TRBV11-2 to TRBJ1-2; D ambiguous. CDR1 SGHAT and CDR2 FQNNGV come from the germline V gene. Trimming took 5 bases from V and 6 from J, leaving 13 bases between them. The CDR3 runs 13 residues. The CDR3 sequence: CASSRSPGNGYTF. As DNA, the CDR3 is TGTGCCAGCAGCCGCTCCCCGGGGAATGGCTACACCTTC.

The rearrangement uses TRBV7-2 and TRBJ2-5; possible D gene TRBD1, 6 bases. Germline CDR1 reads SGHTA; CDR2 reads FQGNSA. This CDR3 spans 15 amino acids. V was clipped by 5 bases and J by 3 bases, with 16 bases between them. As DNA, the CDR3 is TGTGCCAGCAGCCCCAATCAGGGGTGGGAAGAGACCCAGTACTTC. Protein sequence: CASSPNQGWEETQYF.

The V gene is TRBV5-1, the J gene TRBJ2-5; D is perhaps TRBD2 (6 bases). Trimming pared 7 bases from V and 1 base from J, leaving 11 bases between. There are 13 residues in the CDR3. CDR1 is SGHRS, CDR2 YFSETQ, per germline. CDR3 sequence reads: CASLGTAQETQYF. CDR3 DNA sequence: TGCGCCAGCTTGGGGACTGCCCAAGAGACCCAGTACTTC.

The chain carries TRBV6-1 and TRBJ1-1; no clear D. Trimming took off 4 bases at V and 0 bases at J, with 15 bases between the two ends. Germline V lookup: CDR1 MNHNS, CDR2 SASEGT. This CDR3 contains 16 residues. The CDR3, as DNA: TGTGCCAGCAGTGGTCCGCGGCGGCGTTTGAACACTGAAGCTTTCTTT. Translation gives CASSGPRRRLNTEAFF.

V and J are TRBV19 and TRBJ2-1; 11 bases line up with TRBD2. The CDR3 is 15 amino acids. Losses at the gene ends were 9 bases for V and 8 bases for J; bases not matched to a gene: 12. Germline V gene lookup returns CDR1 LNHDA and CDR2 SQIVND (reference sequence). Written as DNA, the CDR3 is TGTGCCAGCGAATTCATAGCGGGAGGGGGGGATGAGCAGTTCTTC. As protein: CASEFIAGGGDEQFF. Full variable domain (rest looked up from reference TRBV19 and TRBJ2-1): DGGITQSPKYLFRKEGQNVTLSCEQNLNHDAMYWYRQDPGQGLRLIYYSQIVNDFQKGDIAEGYSVSREKKESFPLTVTSAQKNPTAFYLCASEFIAGGGDEQFFGPGTRLTVL.

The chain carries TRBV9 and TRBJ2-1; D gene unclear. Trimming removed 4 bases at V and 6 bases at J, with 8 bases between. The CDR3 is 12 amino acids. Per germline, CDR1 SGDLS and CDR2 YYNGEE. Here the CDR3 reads CASSSSINEQFF. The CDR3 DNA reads TGTGCCAGCAGCTCCAGTATCAATGAGCAGTTCTTC.

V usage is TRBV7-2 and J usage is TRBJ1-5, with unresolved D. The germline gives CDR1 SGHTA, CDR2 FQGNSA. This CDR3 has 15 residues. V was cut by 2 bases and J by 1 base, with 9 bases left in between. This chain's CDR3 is CASSLRAASNQPQHF. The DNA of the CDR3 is TGTGCCAGCAGCTTAAGGGCGGCCAGCAATCAGCCCCAGCATTTT.

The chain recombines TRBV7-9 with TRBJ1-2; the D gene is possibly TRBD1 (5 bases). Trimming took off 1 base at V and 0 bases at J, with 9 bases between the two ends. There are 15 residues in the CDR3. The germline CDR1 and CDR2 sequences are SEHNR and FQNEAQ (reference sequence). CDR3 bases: TGTGCCAGCAGCTTAGACCTGACAGCTAACTATGGCTACACCTTC. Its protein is CASSLDLTANYGYTF. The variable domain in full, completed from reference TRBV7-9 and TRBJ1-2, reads DTGVSQNPRHKITKRGQNVTFRCDPISEHNRLYWYRQTLGQGPEFLTYFQNEAQLEKSRLLSDRFSAERPKGSFSTLEIQRTEQGDSAMYLCASSLDLTANYGYTFGSGTRLTVV.

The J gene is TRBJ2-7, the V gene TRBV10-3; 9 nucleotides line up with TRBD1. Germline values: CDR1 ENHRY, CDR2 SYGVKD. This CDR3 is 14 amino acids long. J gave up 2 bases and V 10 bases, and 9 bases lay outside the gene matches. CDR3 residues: CATERDREAYEQYF. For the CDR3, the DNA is TGTGCCACGGAAAGGGACAGGGAGGCCTACGAGCAGTACTTC.

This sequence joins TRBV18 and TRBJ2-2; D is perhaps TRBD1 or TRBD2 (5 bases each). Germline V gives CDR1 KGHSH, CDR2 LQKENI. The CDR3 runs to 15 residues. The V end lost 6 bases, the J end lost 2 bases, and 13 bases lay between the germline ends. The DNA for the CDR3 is TGTGCCAGCTCGGTCCGGGGCGTTAACACCGGGGAGCTGTTTTTT. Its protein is CASSVRGVNTGELFF.

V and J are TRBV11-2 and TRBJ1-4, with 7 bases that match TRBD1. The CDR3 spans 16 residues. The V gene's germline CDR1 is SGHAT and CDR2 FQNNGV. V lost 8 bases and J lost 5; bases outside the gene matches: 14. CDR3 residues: CASGTAARGKNEKLFF. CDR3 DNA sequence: TGTGCCAGCGGGACAGCGGCTCGAGGGAAAAATGAAAAACTGTTTTTT.

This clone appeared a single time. This chain's CDR3 is CASSRDRANNEQFF. CDR3 bases: TGTGCCAGCAGCCGGGACAGGGCGAACAATGAGCAGTTCTTC. The chain recombines TRBV14 with TRBJ2-1; 9 positions match TRBD1. Germline assignment: CDR1 SGHDN and CDR2 FVKESK. This CDR3 comprises 14 residues. Trimming cost V 4 bases and J 5 bases; bases outside gene matches: 3. Based on the CDR3 plus reference TRBV14 and TRBJ2-1, the full variable domain is EAGVTQFPSHSVIEKGQTVTLRCDPISGHDNLYWYRRVMGKEIKFLLHFVKESKQDESGMPNNRFLAERTGGTYSTLKVQPAELEDSGVYFCASSRDRANNEQFFGPGTRLTVL.

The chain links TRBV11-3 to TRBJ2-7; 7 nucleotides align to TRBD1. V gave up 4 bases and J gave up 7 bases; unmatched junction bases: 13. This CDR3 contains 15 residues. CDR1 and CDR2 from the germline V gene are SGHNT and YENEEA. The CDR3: CASSSPGQEQGEQYF. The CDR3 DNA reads TGTGCCAGCAGCTCCCCAGGACAGGAGCAGGGGGAGCAGTACTTC.

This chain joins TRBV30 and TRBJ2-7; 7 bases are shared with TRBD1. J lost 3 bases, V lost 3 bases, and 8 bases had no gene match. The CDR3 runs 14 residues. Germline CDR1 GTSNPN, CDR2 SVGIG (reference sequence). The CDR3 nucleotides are TGTGCCTGGAGCTTGACAGGGATACTCTACGAGCAGTACTTC. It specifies CAWSLTGILYEQYF.

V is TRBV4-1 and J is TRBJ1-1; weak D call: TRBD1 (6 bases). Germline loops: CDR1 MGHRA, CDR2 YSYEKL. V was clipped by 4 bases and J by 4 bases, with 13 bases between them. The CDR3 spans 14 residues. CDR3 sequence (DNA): TGCGCCAGCAGCCTGGGACATTCTCTCACTGAAGCTTTCTTT. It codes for CASSLGHSLTEAFF.

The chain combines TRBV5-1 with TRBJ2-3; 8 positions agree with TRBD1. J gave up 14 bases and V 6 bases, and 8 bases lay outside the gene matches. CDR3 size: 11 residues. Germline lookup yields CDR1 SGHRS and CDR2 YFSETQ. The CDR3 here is CASNGQGYTYF. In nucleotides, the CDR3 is TGCGCCAGCAACGGACAGGGATATACGTATTTT.